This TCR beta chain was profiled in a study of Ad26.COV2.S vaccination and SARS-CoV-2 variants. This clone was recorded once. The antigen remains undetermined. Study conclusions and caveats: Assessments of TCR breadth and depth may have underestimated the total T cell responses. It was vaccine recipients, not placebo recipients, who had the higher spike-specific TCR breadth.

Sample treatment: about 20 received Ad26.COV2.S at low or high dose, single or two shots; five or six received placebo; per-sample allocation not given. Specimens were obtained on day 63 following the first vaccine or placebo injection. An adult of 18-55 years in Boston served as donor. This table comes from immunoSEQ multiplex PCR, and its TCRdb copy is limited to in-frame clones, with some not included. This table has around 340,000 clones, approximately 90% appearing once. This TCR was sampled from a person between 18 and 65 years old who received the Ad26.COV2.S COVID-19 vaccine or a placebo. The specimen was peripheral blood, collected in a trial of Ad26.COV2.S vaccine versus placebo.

The CDR3 bases are TGTGCCAGCAGCTTAGCGAAGAGGGGAGACGAGACCCAGTACTTC. Its protein product is CASSLAKRGDETQYF. This chain joins TRBV11-1 and TRBJ2-5, with D possibly called TRBD1 or TRBD2 (5 bases each). Germline V gene lookup returns CDR1 SGHAT and CDR2 FQDESV (reference sequence). The CDR3 has 15 amino acids. V was cut by 0 bases and J by 5 bases, with 13 bases left in between.